These 26 T cell receptor beta chains came from one sample sequenced in a study of T cell responses to AZD1222 COVID-19 vaccine. Generated by immunoSEQ multiplex PCR, the TCRdb table keeps only in-frame clones and is missing some. Of over 150,000 clones in the sample, 70% to 90% were seen once. The sample here was peripheral blood, taken 28 days after the second AZD1222 dose. Source of these receptors: an adult who received the AZD1222 COVID-19 vaccine.

This chain connects TRBV6-5 to TRBJ1-1; unclear D gene. This CDR3 is built from 14 residues. CDR1 is MNHEY, CDR2 SVGAGI, per germline. V was cut by 7 bases and J by 1 base, with 13 bases left in between. This CDR3 reads CASTPPIENTEAFF. The CDR3 bases are TGTGCCAGCACCCCACCGATCGAGAACACTGAAGCTTTCTTT.

The chain employs TRBV5-1 and TRBJ2-1; the D is unclear. The V end lost 0 bases, the J end lost 5 bases, and 6 bases lay between the germline ends. The germline gives CDR1 SGHRS, CDR2 YFSETQ. This CDR3 is 13 amino acids long. Here the CDR3 DNA reads TGCGCCAGCAGCTTGGCTTCAAACAATGAGCAGTTCTTC. Its protein is CASSLASNNEQFF.

The J gene is TRBJ2-5, the V gene TRBV2; D call uncertain. V was clipped by 5 bases and J by 5 bases, with 15 bases between them. The CDR3 extends over 14 amino acids. CDR1 SNHLY and CDR2 FYNNEI come from the germline V gene. This chain's CDR3 is CASSLSRIRETQYF. In nucleotides, the CDR3 is TGTGCCAGCAGTTTGTCGAGGATAAGGGAGACCCAGTACTTC.

This chain uses TRBV19 with TRBJ2-7; possible D gene TRBD1, 5 bases. V was clipped by 0 bases and J by 3 bases, with 21 bases between them. Germline V gives CDR1 LNHDA, CDR2 SQIVND (reference sequence). The CDR3 runs to 18 residues. The CDR3 bases are TGTGCCAGTAGTATAGATCATTACAGGTCGAAACCCTTCTACGAGCAGTACTTC. It encodes CASSIDHYRSKPFYEQYF.

This chain links TRBV5-1 with TRBJ2-6; TRBD1 aligns across 10 bases. The CDR3 length is 18 residues. The V gene end was trimmed by 5 bases and the J gene end by 0 bases; junction bases not matched to a gene: 8. Germline-derived CDR1 and CDR2 are SGHRS and YFSETQ. The CDR3 DNA reads TGCGCCAGCAGGAGTTTTGGGGACAGGGGCTCTGGGGCCAACGTCCTGACTTTC. The encoded protein is CASRSFGDRGSGANVLTF. The full variable domain, rest sourced from reference TRBV5-1 and TRBJ2-6, is KAGVTQTPRYLIKTRGQQVTLSCSPISGHRSVSWYQQTPGQGLQFLFEYFSETQRNKGNFPGRFSGRQFSNSRSEMNVSTLELGDSALYLCASRSFGDRGSGANVLTFGAGSRLTVL.

This sequence joins TRBV7-2 and TRBJ2-5; 7 positions match TRBD2. CDR3 length: 13 residues. Losses at the gene ends were 9 bases for V and 3 bases for J; bases not matched to a gene: 7. The germline CDR1 and CDR2 sequences are SGHTA and FQGNSA. CDR3 DNA sequence: TGTGCCAGTAATCCTAGCGGCAAAGAGACCCAGTACTTC. This codes for CASNPSGKETQYF.

This clone has only a few counts. The chain uses TRBV7-9 and TRBJ2-3; 10 nucleotides agree with TRBD2. The V gene end was trimmed by 2 bases and the J gene end by 5 bases; junction bases not matched to a gene: 7. The CDR3 has 16 residues. Germline CDR1 SEHNR, CDR2 FQNEAQ (reference sequence). CDR3 protein: CASSLIAGGRRDTQYF. For the CDR3, the DNA is TGTGCCAGCAGCTTAATAGCGGGGGGACGTCGAGATACGCAGTATTTT.

V gene TRBV4-1 combines with J gene TRBJ2-2, with unresolved D. The CDR3 totals 15 residues. Germline assignment: CDR1 MGHRA and CDR2 YSYEKL. Trimming removed 0 bases from V and 6 bases from J, with 11 bases in between. CDR3 residues: CASSQDLGWPGELFF. The DNA of the CDR3 is TGCGCCAGCAGCCAAGATTTAGGGTGGCCCGGGGAGCTGTTTTTT.

The J gene is TRBJ2-2, the V gene TRBV10-2; 12 bases are shared with TRBD1. Germline-derived CDR1 and CDR2 are WSHSY and SAAADI. This CDR3 comprises 16 residues. The J segment lost 2 bases and the V segment lost 4 bases, leaving 2 bases of the junction unmatched. CDR3 residues: CASSVGTGGNTGELFF. The CDR3 DNA follows: TGCGCCAGCAGTGTTGGGACAGGGGGCAACACCGGGGAGCTGTTTTTT.

This clone was recorded only once. The rearrangement joins TRBV9 to TRBJ2-1; 7 bases map to TRBD1. This CDR3 contains 13 residues. With V trimmed by 5 bases and J by 7 bases, 6 bases remained unmatched. From germline, CDR1 is SGDLS and CDR2 YYNGEE. The CDR3 coding sequence is TGTGCCAGCAGACGACAGGGTCGTAATGAGCAGTTCTTC. The encoded protein is CASRRQGRNEQFF.

The genes are TRBV7-6 and TRBJ1-2; D is possibly TRBD1 (6 bases). Trimming cost V 5 bases and J 7 bases, with 14 bases left between them. The CDR3 spans 13 residues. In germline, CDR1 is SGHVS, CDR2 FNYEAQ. The CDR3 sequence: CASSPREGGGYTF. The DNA of the CDR3 is TGTGCCAGCAGCCCTAGGGAGGGGGGTGGCTACACCTTC.

The rearrangement joins TRBV7-3 to TRBJ2-1; D possibly matches TRBD1 or TRBD2 (5 bases each). The CDR3 extends over 12 amino acids. Germline loops: CDR1 SGHTA, CDR2 FQGTGA. V shed 5 bases and J shed 8 bases, with 10 bases lying between them. The CDR3 DNA follows: TGTGCCAGCAGCCCCGGGGCCGATGAGCAGTTCTTC. Protein sequence: CASSPGADEQFF.

The V call is TRBV7-9, the J call TRBJ1-1; unclear D gene. The V gene lost 5 bases and the J gene lost 4 bases, with 11 bases spanning the gap. There are 13 residues in the CDR3. Germline loops: CDR1 SEHNR, CDR2 FQNEAQ (reference sequence). In nucleotides, the CDR3 is TGTGCCAGCAGCCCTCGGTTTGGCACTGAAGCTTTCTTT. Translation gives CASSPRFGTEAFF. The entire variable domain, with the rest obtained from reference TRBV7-9 and TRBJ1-1, is as follows: DTGVSQNPRHKITKRGQNVTFRCDPISEHNRLYWYRQTLGQGPEFLTYFQNEAQLEKSRLLSDRFSAERPKGSFSTLEIQRTEQGDSAMYLCASSPRFGTEAFFGQGTRLTVV.

The V gene is TRBV6-2 or TRBV6-3, the J gene TRBJ1-1; D not resolved. Trimming stripped 4 bases from V and 1 base from J, with 16 bases between. The CDR3 runs 16 residues. CDR1 is MNHEY and CDR2 is SVGEGT in the germline V gene. The CDR3 reads CASSSKGALANTEAFF. DNA for the CDR3: TGTGCCAGCAGTTCGAAAGGAGCTTTAGCGAACACTGAAGCTTTCTTT.

The V and J genes are TRBV6-5 and TRBJ1-2, with a possible D match to TRBD1 (5 bases). The germline V and J ends were trimmed by 2 bases and 6 bases, with 16 bases remaining between them. Germline-derived CDR1 and CDR2 are MNHEY and SVGAGI. This CDR3 is built from 15 residues. In DNA form, the CDR3 reads TGTGCCAGCAGTTACCGGGACCCCGGATGGAATGGCTACACCTTC. Its protein is CASSYRDPGWNGYTF.

This rearrangement joins TRBV13 to TRBJ2-7; TRBD1 is a possible D gene (5 bases). Germline loops: CDR1 PRHDT, CDR2 FYEKMQ (reference sequence). CDR3 length equals 15 residues. The V gene lost 1 base and the J gene lost 0 bases, with 10 bases spanning the gap. CDR3 DNA sequence: TGTGCCAGCAGCTTAGCGACAGAAAGCTCCTACGAGCAGTACTTC. Translating it yields CASSLATESSYEQYF.

V usage is TRBV27 and J usage is TRBJ1-1, with TRBD1 as a possible D gene (6 bases). The ends were cut back, 3 bases at V and 4 bases at J, with 15 bases in the middle. The CDR3 consists of 15 residues. The germline CDR1 and CDR2 sequences are MNHEY and SMNVEV (reference sequence). The DNA for the CDR3 is TGTGCCAGCAGTTTTACGACAGGAGGGGTCACTGAAGCTTTCTTT. Amino acids: CASSFTTGGVTEAFF.

The rearrangement joins TRBV4-3 to TRBJ1-6, with 9 bases matching TRBD1. V trimming: 4 bases; J trimming: 8 bases; junction bases outside the gene matches: 6. The CDR3 covers 15 residues. CDR1 and CDR2 (germline): LGHNA, YSLEER. The CDR3, as DNA: TGCGCCAGCAGCCGTCAAAGGACAGGGGATTCACCCCTCCACTTT. Protein sequence: CASSRQRTGDSPLHF.

The chain carries TRBV5-1 and TRBJ2-3, with D perhaps TRBD2 (5 bases). Germline assignment: CDR1 SGHRS and CDR2 YFSETQ. V lost 0 bases and J lost 4, with 12 bases in between. The CDR3 has 15 residues. The CDR3 DNA is TGCGCCAGCAGCTTGGTGGGGTTGAGGGCAGATACGCAGTATTTT. This codes for CASSLVGLRADTQYF.

The rearrangement links TRBV27 to TRBJ1-2, with D perhaps TRBD1 (6 bases). Germline-derived CDR1 and CDR2 are MNHEY and SMNVEV (reference sequence). This CDR3 is built from 16 residues. Trimming stripped 5 bases from V and 0 bases from J, with 16 bases between. In DNA, the CDR3 is TGTGCCAGCAGTAGCCGGGGGCCCCGGGCTAACTATGGCTACACCTTC. As protein: CASSSRGPRANYGYTF.

The V gene is TRBV18, the J gene TRBJ1-4; no reliable D call. Germline CDR1 is KGHSH and CDR2 is LQKENI. This CDR3 has 14 amino acids. The V end lost 5 bases, the J end lost 6 bases, and 13 bases lay between the germline ends. The CDR3 coding sequence is TGTGCCAGCTCAGGCACAAATGCGGATGAAAAACTGTTTTTT. It yields the protein CASSGTNADEKLFF.

This chain links TRBV19 with TRBJ1-5; D is unclear. The V gene lost 0 bases and the J gene lost 6 bases, with 6 bases spanning the gap. Germline loops: CDR1 LNHDA, CDR2 SQIVND (reference sequence). CDR3 length equals 13 residues. The CDR3 region is CASSIDPGQPQHF. The CDR3 nucleotides are TGTGCCAGTAGTATAGATCCCGGTCAGCCCCAGCATTTT.

The chain uses TRBV25-1 and TRBJ1-6, with unresolved D. Trimming left V 6 bases short and J 6 bases short, with 9 bases between. CDR3 length: 13 amino acids. The germline V gene encodes CDR1 MGHDK and CDR2 SYGVNS. Here the CDR3 DNA reads TGTGCCAGCAGAGACACCCCTAATTCACCCCTCCACTTT. Amino acid sequence: CASRDTPNSPLHF.

The chain is built from TRBV5-5 and TRBJ1-4; tentative D call: TRBD1 (6 bases). The CDR3 spans 18 residues. Germline V gene data show CDR1 as SGHKS and CDR2 as YYEKEE (reference sequence). V lost 4 bases and J lost 5, with 24 bases in between. In DNA form, the CDR3 reads TGTGCCAGCAGCGCCTACTTACAGGGAAACCTCTTGAATGAAAAACTGTTTTTT. Translating gives CASSAYLQGNLLNEKLFF.

Comment on this clone: A junction boundary mismatches the germline segment, possibly from a read error. J is TRBJ2-3 and V is TRBV7-2; D is unclear. The CDR3 length is 12 residues. Germline CDR1 is SGHTA and CDR2 is FQGNSA. CDR3 sequence (DNA): TGTGCCAACAGCTCCTACACAGATACGCAGTATTTT. Protein: CANSSYTDTQYF.

The J gene is TRBJ2-3, the V gene TRBV9; TRBD2 matches 10 bases. Germline V gene data show CDR1 as SGDLS and CDR2 as YYNGEE. CDR3 size: 17 residues. Trimming took 3 bases from V and 2 from J; bases not matched to a gene: 9. The DNA of the CDR3 is TGTGCCAGCAGCGCGCCCCTAGCGGGGGATTTCACAGATACGCAGTATTTT. Its translation is CASSAPLAGDFTDTQYF.